The 15 T cell receptor beta chains in this list originate from one sample, sequenced in a study of cytomegalovirus exposure and HLA in healthy donors. The primer mix had 60 Vbeta and 13 Jbeta primers. Produced via immunoSEQ multiplex PCR; TCRdb's table is partial and in-frame only. The sample holds roughly 140,000 clones, 64% seen once. Sequencing was carried out using PBMCs. These receptors were taken from a woman in her 30s in good health and CMV-seropositive.

The chain recombines TRBV2 with TRBJ2-1, with 9 bases lining up with TRBD2. Germline-derived CDR1 and CDR2 are SNHLY and FYNNEI. Germline trimming cut 8 bases from V and 2 bases from J; bases unmatched to any gene: 1. The CDR3 runs to 13 residues. In DNA form, the CDR3 reads TGTGCCAGCGCGGGGGGGGCCTACAATGAGCAGTTCTTC. Translating gives CASAGGAYNEQFF.

This clone showed up just a few times. This chain connects TRBV5-1 to TRBJ2-3; D not resolved. V was cut by 0 bases and J by 2 bases, with 10 bases left in between. Germline V gives CDR1 SGHRS, CDR2 YFSETQ. This CDR3 contains 15 residues. Here the CDR3 reads CASSLADTSTDTQYF. CDR3 bases: TGCGCCAGCAGCTTGGCCGACACCTCCACAGATACGCAGTATTTT. The entire variable domain, with the rest obtained from reference TRBV5-1 and TRBJ2-3, is as follows: KAGVTQTPRYLIKTRGQQVTLSCSPISGHRSVSWYQQTPGQGLQFLFEYFSETQRNKGNFPGRFSGRQFSNSRSEMNVSTLELGDSALYLCASSLADTSTDTQYFGPGTRLTVL.

This chain links TRBV5-1 with TRBJ2-5; 7 bases agree with TRBD1. The germline V gene has CDR1 SGHRS and CDR2 YFSETQ. CDR3 size: 14 residues. J lost 3 bases, V lost 2 bases, and 4 bases had no gene match. The CDR3 protein is CASSLTGTEETQYF. The CDR3 coding sequence is TGCGCCAGCAGCTTAACCGGGACAGAAGAGACCCAGTACTTC.

The table lists this clone with a few counts. The chain is built from TRBV4-1 and TRBJ2-6; no firm D call. CDR1 is MGHRA and CDR2 is YSYEKL in the germline V gene. Trimming stripped 0 bases from V and 3 bases from J, with 15 bases between. CDR3 length: 18 residues. CDR3 in DNA: TGCGCCAGCAGCCAAGAGGCGGATTTAAAGGTTGGGGCCAACGTCCTGACTTTC. It translates to CASSQEADLKVGANVLTF.

The chain recombines TRBV11-2 with TRBJ1-6; D not resolved. Trimming left V 10 bases short and J 10 bases short, with 17 bases between. Germline V gene sequence: CDR1 SGHAT, CDR2 FQNNGV. The CDR3 is made up of 13 amino acids. CDR3 sequence reads: CATQTGFSSPLHF. The CDR3 bases are TGTGCCACCCAGACGGGGTTCAGCTCACCCCTCCACTTT.

This clone was found a few times. V is TRBV2 and J is TRBJ2-7, with D possibly TRBD1 on 6 matching bases. CDR1 and CDR2 (germline): SNHLY, FYNNEI. Deletions cut 6 bases from V and 10 bases from J, with 10 bases between. The CDR3 is 10 residues long. CDR3 nucleotide sequence: TGTGCCAGCAGGGGGGCAAGTCAGTACTTC. Translation: CASRGASQYF.

V and J are TRBV27 and TRBJ2-1, with D uncertain. Germline values: CDR1 MNHEY, CDR2 SMNVEV (reference sequence). Trimming pared 4 bases from V and 4 bases from J, leaving 5 bases between. The CDR3 loop spans 12 amino acids. CDR3 loop: CASSSNYNEQFF. In DNA, the CDR3 is TGTGCCAGCAGTTCCAATTACAATGAGCAGTTCTTC.

This chain uses TRBV28 with TRBJ2-5; D might be TRBD1 (6 bases). The J call may be in error: the DNA end matches TRBJ2-7 better. Germline loops: CDR1 MDHEN, CDR2 SYDVKM. There are 14 residues in the CDR3. The CDR3 DNA is TGTGCCAGCACCCCCGGACAGAACTCCTACGAGCAGTACTTC. It yields the protein CASTPGQNSYEQYF.

This chain connects TRBV6-1 to TRBJ2-7, with a weak D call TRBD1 (6 bases). CDR1 and CDR2 (germline): MNHNS, SASEGT. The CDR3 length is 14 residues. V lost 2 bases to trimming and J lost 0 bases, with 8 bases between them. The CDR3 protein is CASSERGSSYEQYF. The CDR3, as DNA: TGTGCCAGCAGTGAAAGGGGGAGCTCCTACGAGCAGTACTTC.

The rearrangement links TRBV2 to TRBJ2-5; 12 bases are shared with TRBD2. The J segment lost 4 bases and the V segment lost 2 bases, leaving 5 bases of the junction unmatched. The CDR3 spans 16 residues. Germline V CDR1 and CDR2: SNHLY, FYNNEI. CDR3 bases: TGTGCCAGCAGTGAATGGGCTAGCGGGGGGGTAGAGACCCAGTACTTC. This codes for CASSEWASGGVETQYF.

V usage is TRBV2 and J usage is TRBJ1-6; D is unresolved. The CDR3 spans 14 residues. Between the trimmed V and J ends, which lost 3 bases and 7 bases, there was a span of 10 bases. The germline CDR1 and CDR2 sequences are SNHLY and FYNNEI. The CDR3 spells CASSEYGKNSPLHF. CDR3 in DNA: TGTGCCAGCAGTGAGTACGGGAAGAATTCACCCCTCCACTTT.

The chain carries TRBV11-2 and TRBJ1-1; D not certain. The CDR3 runs 15 residues. V lost 3 bases and J lost 1, with 12 bases in between. Germline V gene data show CDR1 as SGHAT and CDR2 as FQNNGV. In DNA form, the CDR3 reads TGTGCCAGCAGCTTTAATCTCCGCGGGAACACTGAAGCTTTCTTT. Translated: CASSFNLRGNTEAFF.

In regard to this clone: An end of the junction does not agree with germline; a read error may underlie this. The rearrangement uses TRBV2 and TRBJ2-5; TRBD1 is a possible D gene (6 bases). CDR1 is SNHLY and CDR2 is FYNNEI in the germline V gene. The CDR3 is made up of 15 amino acids. CDR3 sequence: CASSGGQGRGEAQYF. CDR3 nucleotides: TGTGCCAGCAGTGGCGGGCAGGGGAGAGGAGAGGCCCAGTACTTC. Using reference TRBV2 and TRBJ2-5 for the parts outside the CDR3, the full variable domain is EPEVTQTPSHQVTQMGQEVILRCVPISNHLYFYWYRQILGQKVEFLVSFYNNEISEKSEIFDDQFSVERPDGSNFTLKIRSTKLEDSAMYFCASSGGQGRGEAQYFGPGTRLLVL.

The V gene is TRBV5-1, the J gene TRBJ1-1, with 9 bases that match TRBD1. CDR1 is SGHRS and CDR2 is YFSETQ in the germline V gene. The V and J ends lost 2 bases and 5 bases, in that order; junction bases with no gene match: 4. CDR3 length: 14 amino acids. The CDR3 DNA reads TGCGCCAGCAGCTTACAGGGGGCTTTTACTGAAGCTTTCTTT. Protein product: CASSLQGAFTEAFF.

This rearrangement joins TRBV6-1 to TRBJ2-1; 9 bases are shared with TRBD2. Trimming at V came to 6 bases and at J to 9 bases, leaving 12 bases not matched to a gene. CDR3 length equals 15 residues. CDR1 is MNHNS and CDR2 is SASEGT in the germline V gene. CDR3 sequence: CASSALAGTAGEQFF. CDR3 coding DNA: TGTGCCAGCAGCGCCCTAGCGGGAACGGCTGGTGAGCAGTTCTTC.